This T cell receptor beta chain was sequenced in a study of beta chain features in type 1 diabetes. Expressed TCRB transcripts were sequenced after all isolated RNA was converted to cDNA. TCRdb's copy holds only in-frame clones and misses some; the assay was immunoSEQ multiplex PCR. The sample comprises 390,000 or so clones, approximately 15% of which are singletons, and roughly 0.035% rests with the top ten. The CDR3 consists of 13 residues. Germline lookup yields CDR1 SGHAT and CDR2 FQNNGV. Between the trimmed V and J ends, which lost 2 bases and 6 bases, there was a span of 9 bases. This clonotype was obtained from a man aged 25-45 years in good health. The material sequenced was naive CD4+ T cells from blood. The rearrangement joins TRBV11-2 to TRBJ2-3; D may be TRBD1 (5 bases). Here the CDR3 DNA reads TGTGCCAGCAGCTTACAGGGTAGCGATACGCAGTATTTT. Translating it yields CASSLQGSDTQYF.